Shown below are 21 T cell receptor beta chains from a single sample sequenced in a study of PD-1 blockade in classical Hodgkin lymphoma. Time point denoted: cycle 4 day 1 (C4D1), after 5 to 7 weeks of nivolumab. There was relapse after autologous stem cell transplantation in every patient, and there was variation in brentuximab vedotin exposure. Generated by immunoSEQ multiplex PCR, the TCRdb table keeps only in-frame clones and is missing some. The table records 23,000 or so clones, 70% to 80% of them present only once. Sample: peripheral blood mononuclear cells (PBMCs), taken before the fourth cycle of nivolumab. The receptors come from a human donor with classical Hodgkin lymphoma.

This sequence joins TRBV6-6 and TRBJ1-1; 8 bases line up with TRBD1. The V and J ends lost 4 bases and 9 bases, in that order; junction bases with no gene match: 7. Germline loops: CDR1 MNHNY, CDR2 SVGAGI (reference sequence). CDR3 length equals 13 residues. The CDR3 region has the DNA TGTGCCAGCAGTTCATCCGGACAGGGTAAAGCTTTCTTT. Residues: CASSSSGQGKAFF.

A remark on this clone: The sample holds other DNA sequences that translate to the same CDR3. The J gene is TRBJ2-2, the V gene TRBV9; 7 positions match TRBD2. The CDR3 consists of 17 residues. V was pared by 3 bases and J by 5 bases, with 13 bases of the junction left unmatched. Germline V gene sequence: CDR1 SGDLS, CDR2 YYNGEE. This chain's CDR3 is CASSDIGTSGATGELFF. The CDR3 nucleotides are TGTGCCAGCAGCGACATTGGGACCAGCGGGGCGACCGGGGAGCTGTTTTTT.

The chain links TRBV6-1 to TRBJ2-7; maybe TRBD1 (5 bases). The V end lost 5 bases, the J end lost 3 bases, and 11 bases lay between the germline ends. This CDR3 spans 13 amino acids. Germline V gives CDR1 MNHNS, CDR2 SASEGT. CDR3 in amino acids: CASSHTGIYEQYF. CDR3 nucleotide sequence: TGTGCCAGCAGTCATACAGGAATCTACGAGCAGTACTTC.

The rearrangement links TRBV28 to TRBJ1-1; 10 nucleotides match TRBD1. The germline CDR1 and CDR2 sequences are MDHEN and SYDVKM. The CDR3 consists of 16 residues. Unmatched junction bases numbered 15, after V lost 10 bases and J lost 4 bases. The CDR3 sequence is CATDGGQGVGVTEAFF. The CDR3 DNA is TGTGCCACCGATGGTGGACAGGGGGTCGGGGTCACTGAAGCTTTCTTT.

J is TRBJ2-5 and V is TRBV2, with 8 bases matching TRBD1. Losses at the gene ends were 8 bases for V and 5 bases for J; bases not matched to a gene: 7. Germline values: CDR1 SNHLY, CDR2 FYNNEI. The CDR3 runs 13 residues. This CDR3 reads CASAGGSGETQYF. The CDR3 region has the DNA TGTGCCAGCGCAGGGGGCTCGGGTGAGACCCAGTACTTC.

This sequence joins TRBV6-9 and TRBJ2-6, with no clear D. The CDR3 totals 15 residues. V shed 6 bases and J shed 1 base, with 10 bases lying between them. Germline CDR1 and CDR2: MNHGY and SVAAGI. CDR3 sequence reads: CASSPTASGANVLTF. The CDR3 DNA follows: TGTGCCAGCAGCCCCACAGCTTCTGGGGCCAACGTCCTGACTTTC.

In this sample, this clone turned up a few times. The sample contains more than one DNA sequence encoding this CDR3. The CDR3 protein is CSVGTGREKLFF. The CDR3 DNA sequence: TGCAGCGTCGGGACAGGACGTGAAAAACTGTTTTTT. The chain recombines TRBV29-1 with TRBJ1-4; 8 positions match TRBD1. This CDR3 region has 12 residues. The germline CDR1 and CDR2 sequences are SQVTM and ANQGSEA. Losses at the gene ends were 6 bases for V and 7 bases for J; bases not matched to a gene: 4. Looking up the rest from reference TRBV29-1 and TRBJ1-4 gives the full variable domain: SAVISQKPSRDICQRGTSLTIQCQVDSQVTMMFWYRQQPGQSLTLIATANQGSEATYESGFVIDKFPISRPNLTFSTLTVSNMSPEDSSIYLCSVGTGREKLFFGSGTQLSVL.

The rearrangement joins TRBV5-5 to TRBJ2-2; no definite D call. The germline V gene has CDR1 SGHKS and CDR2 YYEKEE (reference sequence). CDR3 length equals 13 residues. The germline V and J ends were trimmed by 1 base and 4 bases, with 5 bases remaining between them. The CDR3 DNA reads TGTGCCAGCAGCTTGACAACCACCGGGGAGCTGTTTTTT. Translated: CASSLTTTGELFF.

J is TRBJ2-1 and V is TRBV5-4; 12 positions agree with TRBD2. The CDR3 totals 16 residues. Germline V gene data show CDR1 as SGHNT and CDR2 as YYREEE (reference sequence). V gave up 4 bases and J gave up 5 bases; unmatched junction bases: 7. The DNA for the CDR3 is TGTGCCAGCAGCCCCTGGACTAGCGGGGCGGACAATGAGCAGTTCTTC. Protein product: CASSPWTSGADNEQFF. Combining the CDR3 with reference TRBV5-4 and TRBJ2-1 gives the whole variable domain ETGVTQSPTHLIKTRGQQVTLRCSSQSGHNTVSWYQQALGQGPQFIFQYYREEENGRGNFPPRFSGLQFPNYSSELNVNALELDDSALYLCASSPWTSGADNEQFFGPGTRLTVL.

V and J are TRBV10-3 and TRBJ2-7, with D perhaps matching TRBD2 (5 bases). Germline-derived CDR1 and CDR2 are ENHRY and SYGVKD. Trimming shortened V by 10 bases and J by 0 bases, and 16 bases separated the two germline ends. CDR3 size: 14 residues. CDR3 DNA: TGTGCCACCGGTCGTACGGGGAACTCCTACGAGCAGTACTTC. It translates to CATGRTGNSYEQYF.

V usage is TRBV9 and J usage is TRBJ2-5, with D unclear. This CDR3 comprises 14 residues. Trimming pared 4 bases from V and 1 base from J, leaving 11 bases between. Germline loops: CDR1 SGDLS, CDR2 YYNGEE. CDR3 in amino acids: CASSPRTAQETQYF. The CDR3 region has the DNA TGTGCCAGCAGCCCCCGGACGGCCCAAGAGACCCAGTACTTC.

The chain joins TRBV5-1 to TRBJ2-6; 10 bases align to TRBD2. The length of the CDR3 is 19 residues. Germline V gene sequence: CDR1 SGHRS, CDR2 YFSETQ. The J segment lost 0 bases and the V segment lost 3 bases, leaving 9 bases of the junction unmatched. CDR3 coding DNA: TGCGCCAGCAGCTCCTTTAGCGGGGGGCCAAACTCTGGGGCCAACGTCCTGACTTTC. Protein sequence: CASSSFSGGPNSGANVLTF.

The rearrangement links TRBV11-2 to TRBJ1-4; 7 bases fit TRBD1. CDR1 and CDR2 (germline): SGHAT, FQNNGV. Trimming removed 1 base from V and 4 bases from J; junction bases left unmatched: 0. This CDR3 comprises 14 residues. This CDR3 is CASSLGQGNEKLFF. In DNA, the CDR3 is TGTGCCAGCAGCTTAGGACAGGGTAATGAAAAACTGTTTTTT.

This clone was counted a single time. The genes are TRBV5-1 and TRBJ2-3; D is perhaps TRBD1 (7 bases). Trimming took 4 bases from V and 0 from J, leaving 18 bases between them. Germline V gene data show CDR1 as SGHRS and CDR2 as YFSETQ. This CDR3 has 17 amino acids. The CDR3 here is CASSRDREVYSTDTQYF. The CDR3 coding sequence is TGCGCCAGCAGCCGCGACAGGGAGGTTTACAGCACAGATACGCAGTATTTT.

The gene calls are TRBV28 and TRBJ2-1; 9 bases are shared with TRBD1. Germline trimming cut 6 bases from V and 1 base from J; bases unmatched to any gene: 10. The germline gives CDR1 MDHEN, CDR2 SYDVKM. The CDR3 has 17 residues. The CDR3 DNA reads TGTGCCAGCAGCCCGAACCCGGGGACAGGGTCCTACAATGAGCAGTTCTTC. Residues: CASSPNPGTGSYNEQFF.

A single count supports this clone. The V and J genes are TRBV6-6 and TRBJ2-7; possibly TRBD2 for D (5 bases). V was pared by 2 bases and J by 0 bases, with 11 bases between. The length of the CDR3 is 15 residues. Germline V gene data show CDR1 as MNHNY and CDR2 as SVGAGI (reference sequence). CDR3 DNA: TGTGCCAGCAGTTACGATCCCGACTACTCCTACGAGCAGTACTTC. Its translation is CASSYDPDYSYEQYF.

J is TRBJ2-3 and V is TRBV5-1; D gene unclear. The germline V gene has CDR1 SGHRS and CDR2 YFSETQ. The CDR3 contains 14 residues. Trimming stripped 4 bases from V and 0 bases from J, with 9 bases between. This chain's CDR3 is CASSLPSSTDTQYF. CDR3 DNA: TGCGCCAGCAGCCTTCCGTCGAGCACAGATACGCAGTATTTT.

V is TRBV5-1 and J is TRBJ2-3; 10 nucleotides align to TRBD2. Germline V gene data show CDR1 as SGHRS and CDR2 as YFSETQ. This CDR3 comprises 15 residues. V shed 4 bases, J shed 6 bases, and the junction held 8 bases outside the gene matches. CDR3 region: CASSQTGTSEDTQYF. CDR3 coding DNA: TGCGCCAGCAGCCAGACCGGGACTAGCGAGGATACGCAGTATTTT.

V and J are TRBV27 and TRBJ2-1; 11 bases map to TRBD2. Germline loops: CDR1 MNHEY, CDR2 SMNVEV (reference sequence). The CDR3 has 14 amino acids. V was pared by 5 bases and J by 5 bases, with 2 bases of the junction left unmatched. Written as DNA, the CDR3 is TGTGCCAGCAGTACTAGCGGGGGCCACAATGAGCAGTTCTTC. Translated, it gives CASSTSGGHNEQFF.

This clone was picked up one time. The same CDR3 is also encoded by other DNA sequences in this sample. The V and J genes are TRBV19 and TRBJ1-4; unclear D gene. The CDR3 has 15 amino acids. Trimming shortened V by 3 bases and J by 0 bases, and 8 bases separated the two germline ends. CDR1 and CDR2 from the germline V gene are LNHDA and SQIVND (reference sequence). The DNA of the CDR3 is TGTGCCAGTAGTATTTCGAGTGCAACTAATGAAAAACTGTTTTTT. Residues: CASSISSATNEKLFF.

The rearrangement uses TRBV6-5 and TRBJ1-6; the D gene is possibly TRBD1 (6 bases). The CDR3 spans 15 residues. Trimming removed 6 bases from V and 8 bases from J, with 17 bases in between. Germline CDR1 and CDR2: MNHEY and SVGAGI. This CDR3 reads CASSKTGWKDSPLHF. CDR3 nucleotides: TGTGCCAGCAGCAAAACAGGGTGGAAAGATTCACCCCTCCACTTT.